Below, 13 T cell receptor beta chains from the same sample are listed, as sequenced in a study of shared clonotypes between healthy human individuals. The method was immunoSEQ multiplex PCR; TCRdb's version includes in-frame clones alone and lacks a portion of them. The data show roughly 2 million clones, 90% to 97% seen once. The sequencing input was naive CD4+ T cells sorted from blood. Described subset: CD45RA+ positively selected. Receptor source: a young man in good health.

The chain has TRBV7-9 and TRBJ1-1, with D unresolved. With 4 bases removed from V and 8 bases from J, the gap between germline ends came to 11 bases. Germline V gives CDR1 SEHNR, CDR2 FQNEAQ (reference sequence). This CDR3 contains 12 residues. The CDR3 DNA reads as TGTGCCAGCAGCTCCGTGGGCGCGGAAGCTTTCTTT. Translated: CASSSVGAEAFF.

The chain recombines TRBV2 with TRBJ2-7, with 9 bases fitting TRBD2. The CDR3 contains 16 residues. V lost 11 bases to trimming and J lost 2 bases; unmatched junction nucleotides: 16. Germline CDR1 reads SNHLY; CDR2 reads FYNNEI. The CDR3 nucleotides are TGTGCCGTTAGATGGGCTAGCGGGGCGAGCGCCTACGAGCAGTACTTC. As protein: CAVRWASGASAYEQYF.

About this clone: The junction departs from the called germline gene at one end, perhaps through a read error. V usage is TRBV6-1 and J usage is TRBJ2-1; D could derive from TRBD1 or TRBD2 (6 bases each). The CDR3 covers 15 residues. The V gene's germline CDR1 is MNHNS and CDR2 SASEGT. The CDR3 coding sequence is TGTGCCAGCAGTGCCGGCGGGACACCTAACAATGGGCAGTTCTTC. It yields the protein CASSAGGTPNNGQFF.

On this clone itself: Other nucleotide sequences in the sample specify the same CDR3. The chain carries TRBV12-5 and TRBJ2-5, with D possibly matching TRBD2 (6 bases). Germline CDR1 LGHNT, CDR2 FRNRAP. The CDR3 consists of 13 residues. Trimming took off 6 bases at V and 2 bases at J, with 10 bases between the two ends. The CDR3 DNA follows: TGTGCTAGTGGCCCAAGCGGGCAAGAGACCCAGTACTTC. Translation gives CASGPSGQETQYF.

The rearrangement links TRBV5-1 to TRBJ2-1; D is unclear. Trimming removed 1 base from V and 3 bases from J, with 11 bases in between. In germline, CDR1 is SGHRS, CDR2 YFSETQ. This CDR3 comprises 15 residues. CDR3 DNA sequence: TGCGCCAGCAGCTTGTCCCCGCCCAACTACAATGAGCAGTTCTTC. Amino acids: CASSLSPPNYNEQFF.

The V call is TRBV6-1, the J call TRBJ1-1, with D perhaps matching TRBD1 (5 bases). Germline CDR1 and CDR2: MNHNS and SASEGT. V was clipped by 7 bases and J by 7 bases, with 22 bases between them. There are 15 residues in the CDR3. CDR3 in amino acids: CASTTPGGPPYEAFF. CDR3 in DNA: TGTGCCAGCACGACTCCGGGGGGACCGCCTTATGAAGCTTTCTTT.

This chain uses TRBV28 with TRBJ1-4; 7 bases line up with TRBD1. J was trimmed by 7 bases and V by 7 bases; bases with no gene match: 12. The CDR3 is 15 amino acids. CDR1 is MDHEN, CDR2 SYDVKM, per germline. The CDR3 nucleotides read TGTGCCAGCAAAACCTACAGGGGACGGGGTGAAAAACTGTTTTTT. Its translation is CASKTYRGRGEKLFF.

The chain couples TRBV2 to TRBJ2-5, with 7 bases lining up with TRBD1. Germline CDR1 reads SNHLY; CDR2 reads FYNNEI. The trim removed 11 bases at V and 2 bases at J, leaving 8 bases unmatched. The CDR3 loop spans 13 amino acids. The CDR3 is CAGQPGQQETQYF. CDR3 DNA sequence: TGTGCCGGCCAACCGGGACAGCAAGAGACCCAGTACTTC.

The chain combines TRBV7-9 with TRBJ1-6, with a tentative D call TRBD1 (6 bases). V lost 8 bases and J 6 bases, leaving 17 bases between the germline ends. Germline CDR1 SEHNR, CDR2 FQNEAQ (reference sequence). This CDR3 spans 15 amino acids. The CDR3 loop is CASSLRQVPNSPLHF. For the CDR3, the DNA is TGTGCCAGCTCCCTTAGACAGGTCCCTAATTCACCCCTCCACTTT.

This chain connects TRBV7-2 to TRBJ1-6; 9 positions agree with TRBD1. This CDR3 comprises 16 residues. Losses at the gene ends were 1 base for V and 9 bases for J; bases not matched to a gene: 7. Germline V gives CDR1 SGHTA, CDR2 FQGNSA. The CDR3 spells CASSLVTGGASSPLHF. The CDR3 DNA reads as TGTGCCAGCAGCTTAGTCACAGGGGGCGCGAGTTCACCCCTCCACTTT.

This CDR3 reads CASSPELAGVWTDTQYF. In DNA, the CDR3 is TGTGCCAGCAGCCCCGAACTAGCGGGAGTATGGACAGATACGCAGTATTTT. The chain carries TRBV7-2 and TRBJ2-3, with 11 bases lining up with TRBD2. The V gene's germline CDR1 is SGHTA and CDR2 FQGNSA. Trimming took 5 bases from V and 3 from J; bases not matched to a gene: 10. This CDR3 spans 17 amino acids.

The chain is built from TRBV6-6 and TRBJ2-5; TRBD1 might be the D (6 bases). V was cut by 7 bases and J by 4 bases, with 13 bases left in between. Germline values: CDR1 MNHNY, CDR2 SVGAGI (reference sequence). The CDR3 extends over 13 amino acids. The CDR3 protein is CASTQGQIETQYF. CDR3 bases: TGTGCCAGCACCCAGGGGCAGATAGAGACCCAGTACTTC.

The chain recombines TRBV5-4 with TRBJ2-5, with TRBD1 matching over 7 bases. CDR1 and CDR2 (germline): SGHNT, YYREEE (reference sequence). The CDR3 contains 16 residues. The ends lost 4 bases at V and 4 bases at J; junction bases unmatched: 13. The DNA for the CDR3 is TGTGCCAGCAGCCTACGAGCGCAGGGACAGCGAGAGACCCAGTACTTC. Translating it yields CASSLRAQGQRETQYF.